This entry concerns a single TCR beta chain. There are a few counts of this clonotype. Its antigen is currently not known. No much larger clone is present one base from it, and per-base qualities are unavailable. The data belong to a study of T cell repertoires in aging, cancer and after chemotherapy (dated by TCRdb to 2018 to 2020). A note on the overall study: Donors spanned six age groups from 30 or younger to 70 or older, with at least three individuals per group. TCR repertoires from healthy donor controls were recorded over periods of several months to years and showed clear clonal overlap between repeated samplings. Several million TCR reads were contained in the full dataset. The study profiled peripheral blood TCR beta repertoires from healthy donors and cancer patients to examine immunoaging and T cell reconstitution after chemotherapy. A cohort of under 250 cancer patients (about 93 with hematological and 124 with solid cancers) was assembled, and 95 to 100 healthy donors were included as a reference group. Here is what the overall study found, with its caveats: In healthy donors, the decline in TCR diversity with age was mainly explained by loss of richness, whereas in cancer patients loss of evenness was also found to contribute. Compared with age-matched healthy donors, untreated patients with either hematological or solid cancers had significantly lower TCR diversity in the blood along with higher clonality. The authors noted that the repertoire data do not allow conclusions about immunological memory after chemotherapy. Median generation probability increased over the chemotherapy interval in both cancer cohorts, suggesting repertoire reconstitution through rebound thymic output.

Rearranged TRB sequences spanning V, D and J segments were amplified by multiplex touch-down PCR using a mixed TRB-A/B primer pool. Illumina adapters and sample indices were attached to the amplicons in two consecutive PCR reactions using Phusion HS II polymerase. The amplicons were purified from gel with the NucleoSpin Gel and PCR Clean-up kit and then assessed with Qubit and an Agilent 2100 Bioanalyzer. Libraries were sequenced on an Illumina MiSeq using 600-cycle, single-indexed, paired-end runs. Turning to the authors' computational methods: Processing of the TRB sequences was carried out with MiXCR versions 2.12 and 3.0.5. Each unique CDR3 nucleotide sequence was treated as one clone, and only productive sequences with two or more reads were kept. The repertoire metrics were Shannon diversity, evenness, clonality (calculated as one minus evenness), and diversity profiles parameterized by alpha from 0 to 5. Generation probabilities of clones in paired pre- and post-chemotherapy samples were computed with the IGoR algorithm. TCRdb itself trimmed the public reads at Q25 with fastp, ran MiXCR and retained productive beta chains. Rows with one shared CDR3 protein collapse into an entry with the most common genes and DNA. The V and J calls and clone size come from TCRdb's table, not from the authors' own analysis. This sample holds approximately 7,600 distinct CDR3 sequences; over 35% were observed only once. The top ten clones comprise about 15% of the sample.

Instead of sorted cells or RNA, genomic DNA extracted from peripheral blood served as the source for amplifying TCR beta rearrangements. V ends up 4 bases short and J 9 bases short, with an unmatched junction base count of 11. Inclusive of the bounding cysteine and phenylalanine, the CDR3 is 15 residues long. This entry keeps only the CDR3 DNA: 45 bases, framed from base 1. CDR1 is given as MGHRA and CDR2 as YSYEKL, both from the germline V gene. The sequence derives from a human donor in good health. Material for sequencing was blood. Rearrangement joined TRBV4-1 to TRBJ1-2; TRBD1 lines up with 10 middle nucleotides. The DNA sequence reads TGCGCCAGCAGCCCTGACGGGACAGGGGAGCTCAGCTACACCTTC. Protein translation: CASSPDGTGELSYTF.